The rows below give T cell receptor beta chains drawn from one sample of a study of cytotoxic CD8 clonotypes in ibrutinib-treated CLL. Clones were read by immunoSEQ multiplex PCR, and TCRdb kept only the in-frame ones, dropping some. The sample carries about 200,000 clones, just over 70% recorded once. The sequenced sample was PBMCs, obtained after 12 months of ibrutinib treatment. The receptors were gathered from a human donor with chronic lymphocytic leukemia. Both conserved end residues are part of each CDR3. Fields, in order: V gene, D gene, J gene, clone size, CDR3 DNA, CDR3 protein. The D gene is left open where the match is weak. Clone sizes are given selectively: once, few, many, or a class where the clone is expanded.

V: TRBV5-1; D: -; J: TRBJ2-1; size: -; DNA: TGCGCCAGCTTCGGAGGATACTCCTACAATGAGCAGTTCTTC; CDR3: CASFGGYSYNEQFF
V: TRBV18; D: -; J: TRBJ1-2; size: -; DNA: TGTGCCAGCTCAGATAATCCTCTCCCTACTAGTACCTTC; CDR3: CASSDNPLPTSTF
V: TRBV7-9; D: TRBD2; J: TRBJ2-1; size: once; DNA: TGTGCCAGCAGCCGTTCTAGCGGATGGCAGTTCTTC; CDR3: CASSRSSGWQFF
V: TRBV5-1; D: -; J: TRBJ1-1; size: -; DNA: TGCGCCAGCAGCTTGGAGGGACGCAACACTGAAGCTTTCTTT; CDR3: CASSLEGRNTEAFF
V: TRBV6-1; D: TRBD1; J: TRBJ2-7; size: once; DNA: TGTGCCAGCAAAGACAGGGTCGGCTCCTACGAGCAGTACTTC; CDR3: CASKDRVGSYEQYF
V: TRBV29-1; D: -; J: TRBJ2-3; size: -; DNA: TGCAGCGTTGGGGCTACAGGTACAGATACGCAGTATTTT; CDR3: CSVGATGTDTQYF
V: TRBV6-5; D: -; J: TRBJ1-1; size: few; DNA: TGTGCCAGCAGATTCCGGGTGAACACTGAAGCTTTCTTT; CDR3: CASRFRVNTEAFF
V: TRBV29-1; D: -; J: TRBJ1-3; size: -; DNA: TGCAGCGTTGATGTGGGTGGTGGAAACACCATATATTTT; CDR3: CSVDVGGGNTIYF
V: TRBV30; D: -; J: TRBJ1-6; size: few; DNA: TGTGCCTGGAAGAACGGCCGAGACTCCTATAATTCACCCCTCCACTTT; CDR3: CAWKNGRDSYNSPLHF
V: TRBV7-7; D: -; J: TRBJ2-3; size: -; DNA: TGTGCTAGCAGCGGACGACTAGCAGATACGCAGTATTTT; CDR3: CASSGRLADTQYF
V: TRBV6-6; D: -; J: TRBJ1-5; size: -; DNA: TGTGCCAGCAGTTACTCATGGGGAGGGCAGCCCCAGCATTTT; CDR3: CASSYSWGGQPQHF
V: TRBV7-3; D: -; J: TRBJ2-4; size: -; DNA: TGTGCCAGCAGCGCCCGCGAAGGGGGGAAAAACATTCAGTACTTC; CDR3: CASSAREGGKNIQYF
V: TRBV30; D: TRBD2; J: TRBJ2-7; size: -; DNA: TGTGCCTGGAGGGCCGGTTGGTCCAGAGCGGGAGGCATCTACGAGCAGTACTTC; CDR3: CAWRAGWSRAGGIYEQYF
V: TRBV4-2; D: -; J: TRBJ2-2; size: -; DNA: TGTGCCAGCAGCCAAATCCACAGGGATCTGGCCGGGGAGCTGTTTTTT; CDR3: CASSQIHRDLAGELFF
V: TRBV4-1; D: -; J: TRBJ2-3; size: -; DNA: TGCGCCAGCAGCCAAGACCCCGGGGCCCGGACAGATACGCAGTATTTT; CDR3: CASSQDPGARTDTQYF
V: TRBV12-5; D: TRBD1; J: TRBJ1-2; size: -; DNA: TGTGCTAGTGGGCAGGGGCCGGGACAGGGGGCGTCTGGCTACACCTTC; CDR3: CASGQGPGQGASGYTF
V: TRBV29-1; D: -; J: TRBJ1-2; size: -; DNA: TGCAGCGTTGAAGATCCCGTTCATGGTGGCTACACCTTC; CDR3: CSVEDPVHGGYTF
V: TRBV2; D: -; J: TRBJ1-1; size: -; DNA: TGTGCCAGCAGTGTCGCGGGAAGGAGTACTGAAGCTTTCTTT; CDR3: CASSVAGRSTEAFF
V: TRBV15; D: -; J: TRBJ1-2; size: -; DNA: TGTGCCACCAGCAGAATCCGAAAGGGGAGTGCAAACTATGGCTACACCTTC; CDR3: CATSRIRKGSANYGYTF
V: TRBV18; D: -; J: TRBJ2-7; size: -; DNA: TGTGCCAGCTCGCAATCCCACGGCGACGAGCAGTACTTC; CDR3: CASSQSHGDEQYF
V: TRBV7-2; D: -; J: TRBJ2-7; size: -; DNA: TGTGCCAGCAGCTTTGGGTGGGAGCAGTACTTC; CDR3: CASSFGWEQYF
V: TRBV5-1; D: TRBD2; J: TRBJ2-1; size: -; DNA: TGCGCCAGCAGCCCCCTTGGGGCCGGGACTAGCGGGAGGGCCCAATACAATGAGCAGTTCTTC; CDR3: CASSPLGAGTSGRAQYNEQFF
V: TRBV12-2; D: -; J: TRBJ1-5; size: -; DNA: TGTGCAAGTCGCTTCCCCGGGACAGGGAAACAGCCCCAGCATTTT; CDR3: CASRFPGTGKQPQHF
V: TRBV5-1; D: -; J: TRBJ1-2; size: -; DNA: TGCGCCAGCAGCCGGATTGGGGATGGTGGGGCCAACTATGGCTACACCTTC; CDR3: CASSRIGDGGANYGYTF
V: TRBV6-4; D: -; J: TRBJ2-7; size: -; DNA: TGTGCCAGCAGGGAGGGGGCAAATGGAGCCTACGAGCAGTACTTC; CDR3: CASREGANGAYEQYF
V: TRBV27; D: TRBD2; J: TRBJ2-1; size: -; DNA: TGTGCCAGCAGTTTACTAGCGGGGGGCACCAATGAGCAGTTCTTC; CDR3: CASSLLAGGTNEQFF
V: TRBV7-2; D: TRBD1; J: TRBJ2-7; size: -; DNA: TGTGCCAGCAGCTTAGTCGGGACAGTCTCCGAGCAGTACTTC; CDR3: CASSLVGTVSEQYF
V: TRBV30; D: -; J: TRBJ1-2; size: -; DNA: TGTGCCTGGAGAAACCCCGGGAGAGATGGCTACACCTTC; CDR3: CAWRNPGRDGYTF
V: TRBV7-9; D: TRBD1; J: TRBJ1-3; size: many; DNA: TGTGCCAGCAGCCTAAGGGACAGGGCGTCTGGAAACACCATATATTTT; CDR3: CASSLRDRASGNTIYF
V: TRBV4-1; D: TRBD2; J: TRBJ2-3; size: -; DNA: TGCGCCAGCAGCCAAGTAGCGGGAGGAGTTACGCAGTATTTT; CDR3: CASSQVAGGVTQYF
V: TRBV7-8; D: -; J: TRBJ1-4; size: -; DNA: TGTGCCAGCAGCTTTTCAGGGAGGAATGAAAAACTGTTTTTT; CDR3: CASSFSGRNEKLFF
V: TRBV7-2; D: -; J: TRBJ2-1; size: -; DNA: TGTGCCAGCAGCTTAACCAATGAGCAGTTCTTC; CDR3: CASSLTNEQFF
V: TRBV5-1; D: -; J: TRBJ1-1; size: -; DNA: TGCGCCAGCAGCTTGGGTGGGCGGGGCCTGAACACTGAAGCTTTCTTT; CDR3: CASSLGGRGLNTEAFF
V: TRBV30; D: TRBD2; J: TRBJ2-1; size: -; DNA: TGTGCCTGGAGGTCTGGGACTAGCGGGAGGGCTCCGCGATACAATGAGCAGTTCTTC; CDR3: CAWRSGTSGRAPRYNEQFF
V: TRBV30; D: -; J: TRBJ1-3; size: -; DNA: TGTGCCTGGACCGTAGGGAACTCTGGAAACACCATATATTTT; CDR3: CAWTVGNSGNTIYF
V: TRBV14; D: -; J: TRBJ2-1; size: -; DNA: TGTGCCAGCAGCCAACCCACAGGGCTACGCTACAATGAGCAGTTCTTC; CDR3: CASSQPTGLRYNEQFF
V: TRBV28; D: TRBD1; J: TRBJ1-1; size: -; DNA: TGTGCCAGCACTACATCGGGAGGGGGCCGGACTGAAGCTTTCTTT; CDR3: CASTTSGGGRTEAFF